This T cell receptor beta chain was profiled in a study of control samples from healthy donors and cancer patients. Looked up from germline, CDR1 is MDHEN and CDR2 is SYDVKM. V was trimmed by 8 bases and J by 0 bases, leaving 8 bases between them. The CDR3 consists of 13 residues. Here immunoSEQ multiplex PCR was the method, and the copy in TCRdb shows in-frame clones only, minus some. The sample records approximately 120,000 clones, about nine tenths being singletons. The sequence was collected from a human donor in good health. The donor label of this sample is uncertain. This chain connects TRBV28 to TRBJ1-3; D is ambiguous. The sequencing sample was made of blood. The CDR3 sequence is CASGPASGNTIYF. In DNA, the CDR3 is TGTGCCAGCGGACCAGCCTCTGGAAACACCATATATTTT.